The 9 T cell receptor beta chains below all came from one sample that was sequenced in a study of blood T cell repertoires in COVID-19. The method was immunoSEQ multiplex PCR; TCRdb's version includes in-frame clones alone and lacks a portion of them. The data hold fewer than 250,000 clones, with nearly 90% observed a single time. The sequenced sample consisted of PBMCs or T cells enriched from blood (not recorded which). The source of these receptors is a man younger than 40 who had recovered from COVID-19.

The rearrangement joins TRBV12-3 or TRBV12-4 to TRBJ1-2; D might be TRBD1 (5 bases). The CDR3 has 13 residues. V lost 6 bases to trimming and J lost 7 bases, with 15 bases between them. The CDR3 DNA reads TGTGCCAGCAGCCGTGACGGGGGGTTTGGCTACACCTTC. It specifies CASSRDGGFGYTF.

This chain connects TRBV4-3 to TRBJ2-7; TRBD2 matches at 8 bases. The germline V gene encodes CDR1 LGHNA and CDR2 YSLEER. Trimming cost V 3 bases and J 7 bases; bases outside gene matches: 14. The CDR3 extends over 16 amino acids. This CDR3 is CASSQAPLAGGREQYF. The CDR3 DNA reads as TGCGCCAGCAGCCAGGCACCTTTGGCGGGGGGTCGTGAGCAGTACTTC.

The V and J genes are TRBV5-4 and TRBJ2-3, with 12 bases aligning to TRBD2. J was trimmed by 2 bases and V by 2 bases; bases with no gene match: 3. Germline CDR1 SGHNT, CDR2 YYREEE (reference sequence). This CDR3 comprises 16 residues. The CDR3 DNA reads TGTGCCAGCAGCTTCGGACTAGCGGGGCCCACAGATACGCAGTATTTT. It is translated as CASSFGLAGPTDTQYF.

This sequence joins TRBV5-5 and TRBJ2-2; 8 nucleotides align to TRBD2. J was trimmed by 2 bases and V by 3 bases; bases with no gene match: 3. Germline CDR1 is SGHKS and CDR2 is YYEKEE (reference sequence). The CDR3 runs to 15 residues. The DNA for the CDR3 is TGTGCCAGCAGCTCGCGGGGGGTCAACACCGGGGAGCTGTTTTTT. It yields the protein CASSSRGVNTGELFF.

This chain connects TRBV7-3 to TRBJ2-2; 7 bases fit TRBD1. Trimming removed 2 bases from V and 7 bases from J; junction bases left unmatched: 7. In germline, CDR1 is SGHTA, CDR2 FQGTGA. The CDR3 runs to 15 residues. The CDR3 nucleotides are TGTGCCAGCAGCTTAGAAAGGGGGCTCGGCGGGGAGCTGTTTTTT. It specifies CASSLERGLGGELFF.

The V gene is TRBV7-2, the J gene TRBJ2-3; 8 bases agree with TRBD2. CDR3 length equals 18 residues. Germline CDR1 is SGHTA and CDR2 is FQGNSA. V trimming: 1 base; J trimming: 2 bases; junction bases outside the gene matches: 11. Here the CDR3 DNA reads TGTGCCAGCAGCTTAGTTAGTCTGGCGGGGGGAGTCACAGATACGCAGTATTTT. The encoded protein is CASSLVSLAGGVTDTQYF.

J is TRBJ2-1 and V is TRBV18; a possible D gene is TRBD1 (6 bases). V lost 6 bases, J lost 7 bases, and 13 bases lay in between. From germline, CDR1 is KGHSH and CDR2 LQKENI. CDR3 length: 13 amino acids. The CDR3 bases are TGTGCCAGCTCTTCCGACAGGAGTAATGAGCAGTTCTTC. Encoded protein: CASSSDRSNEQFF. Full variable domain (remainder filled in from reference TRBV18 and TRBJ2-1): NAGVMQNPRHLVRRRGQEARLRCSPMKGHSHVYWYRQLPEEGLKFMVYLQKENIIDESGMPKERFSAEFPKEGPSILRIQQVVRGDSAAYFCASSSDRSNEQFFGPGTRLTVL.

V gene TRBV10-1 combines with J gene TRBJ1-5; 7 bases agree with TRBD1. The germline gives CDR1 WNHNN, CDR2 SYGVQD (reference sequence). The CDR3 has 14 residues. V lost 9 bases to trimming and J lost 0 bases; unmatched junction nucleotides: 5. CDR3 region: CASSTGASNQPQHF. CDR3 nucleotides: TGCGCCAGTTCAACAGGGGCTAGCAATCAGCCCCAGCATTTT.

V usage is TRBV7-6 and J usage is TRBJ2-7, with D possibly matching TRBD1 (6 bases). The germline V gene has CDR1 SGHVS and CDR2 FNYEAQ. There are 14 residues in the CDR3. Trimming shortened V by 2 bases and J by 3 bases, and 11 bases separated the two germline ends. For the CDR3, the DNA is TGTGCCAGCAGCTTATCGGACAGTAACTACGAGCAGTACTTC. This encodes CASSLSDSNYEQYF.